This T cell receptor (beta chain) stems from a study of CD8 T cells in ankylosing spondylitis. This clonotype was seen at least ten times. The antigen remains undetermined. Whole-study results and caveats: Reports of some motif variants in reactive arthritis synovial fluid and blood predate this one. A TCR beta motif of fewer than ten highly homologous variants seemed to mark ankylosing spondylitis blood.

The authors made TCR beta libraries by quantitative 5'-RACE with molecular barcodes. One entry per CDR3 protein results from TCRdb running MiXCR on the 5' RACE reads. The profile shows about 160,000 distinct CDR3 sequences, 8.5% to 10% of them singletons. Germline V gene sequence: CDR1 SGHVS, CDR2 FQNEAQ. The V end was cut by 1 base, the J end by 4 bases, with 13 bases between. This CDR3 region has 16 residues. The TCR was taken from a female donor with ankylosing spondylitis or in good health (not recorded which). Sequenced input: blood, either unsorted or a sorted T cell fraction (not recorded which). The J gene is TRBJ2-2, the V gene TRBV7-8; the D is unclear. DNA of the CDR3: TGTGCCAGCAGCTTAGAGTTTACGCAGGCCACCGGGGAGCTGTTTTTT. Its protein is CASSLEFTQATGELFF.